Described below is a single TCR beta chain sequence and its context. V lost 4 bases and J 6 bases, leaving 19 bases between the germline ends. CDR1 MDHEN and CDR2 SYDVKM come from the germline V gene. CDR3 size: 15 residues. This sample stems from a study of blood T cell repertoires in COVID-19. Study in general: Samples representing acute and convalescent COVID-19 were sourced from the United States, Italy and Spain. The analysed material was cDNA or gDNA that came from T cells, B-cell-depleted T cells, or PBMCs.

Original processing notes: How many nucleated cells were present was estimated from reference gene primer amplification. Profiling relied on immunoSEQ multiplex PCR, and the TCRdb table lists in-frame clones only, not all of them. Clone size and V and J calls were adopted from that table, with D and trimming inferred from the DNA. The sample records fewer than 450,000 clones, more than 70% being singletons. This chain joins TRBV28 and TRBJ2-7, with D possibly matching TRBD1 (6 bases). The TCR sequence derives from a woman aged 45-59 years with COVID-19, enrolled during active disease. Sequencing used peripheral blood. In nucleotides, the CDR3 is TGTGCCAGCAGTTCGTGGGGGCCTGGGGTAGGCGAGCAGTACTTC. Protein sequence: CASSSWGPGVGEQYF.